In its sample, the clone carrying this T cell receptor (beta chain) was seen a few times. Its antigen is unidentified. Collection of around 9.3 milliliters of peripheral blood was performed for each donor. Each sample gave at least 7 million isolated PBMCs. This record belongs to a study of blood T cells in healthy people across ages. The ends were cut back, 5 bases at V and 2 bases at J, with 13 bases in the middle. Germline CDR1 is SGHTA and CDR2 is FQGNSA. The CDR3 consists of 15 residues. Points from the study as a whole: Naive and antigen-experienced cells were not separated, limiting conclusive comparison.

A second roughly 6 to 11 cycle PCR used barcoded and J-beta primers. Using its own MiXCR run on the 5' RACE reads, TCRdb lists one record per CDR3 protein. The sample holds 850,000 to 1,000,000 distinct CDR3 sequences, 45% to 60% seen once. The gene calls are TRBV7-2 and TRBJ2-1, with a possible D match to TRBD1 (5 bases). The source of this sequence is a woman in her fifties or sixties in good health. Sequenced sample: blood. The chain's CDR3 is CASSLTGSAYNEQFF. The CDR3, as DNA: TGTGCCAGCAGCCTAACAGGATCTGCCTACAATGAGCAGTTCTTC.